This TCR beta chain was recovered during a study of cytomegalovirus exposure and HLA in healthy donors. About the research overall: Of all 400 or so donors who were genotyped, roughly 81% belonged to the Caucasian-associated ancestry cluster. Broader study findings: Most TCR sequences showed up rarely, but some public TCRs showed up in many donors. It was confirmed in vitro that a few of the CMV-associated chains were specific for CMV antigens.

Note on this clone: Its target is not known.

PCR amplification relied on 60 Vbeta primers (plus 13 Jbeta primers). Generated by immunoSEQ multiplex PCR, the TCRdb table keeps only in-frame clones and is missing some. The sample carries roughly 150,000 clones, about 80% recorded once. Specimen: PBMCs. This receptor was taken from a woman aged 50 to 60 in good health and CMV-seropositive.

CDR3 sequence reads: CASSDGIRHTDTQYF. CDR3 in DNA: TGTGCCAGCAGTGACGGTATCAGGCACACAGATACGCAGTATTTT. The chain links TRBV2 to TRBJ2-3, with D uncertain. Trimming removed 3 bases at V and 2 bases at J, with 12 bases between. This CDR3 is 15 amino acids long. CDR1 is SNHLY, CDR2 FYNNEI, per germline. The entire variable domain, with the rest obtained from reference TRBV2 and TRBJ2-3, is as follows: EPEVTQTPSHQVTQMGQEVILRCVPISNHLYFYWYRQILGQKVEFLVSFYNNEISEKSEIFDDQFSVERPDGSNFTLKIRSTKLEDSAMYFCASSDGIRHTDTQYFGPGTRLTVL.